These T cell receptor beta chains were read from a single sample in a study of CD8 T cells in Susac syndrome. In TCRdb, the immunoSEQ multiplex PCR reads were re-called with MiXCR into one record per CDR3 protein. The data show some 150,000 distinct CDR3 sequences, roughly 95% seen once. The sequenced material came from CD4+ T cells from PBMCs. The source is a human donor with Susac syndrome. The CDR3 runs from the conserved cysteine through the conserved F or W. D genes are given only for firm matches. Part of the rows lack a size; the others show once, few, many or a class for expanded clones.

size | J | D | V | DNA | CDR3
NA | TRBJ2-5 | NA | TRBV29-1 | TGCAGCGGCACTAGTCTTGAGACCCAGTACTTC | CSGTSLETQYF
NA | TRBJ2-7 | TRBD2 | TRBV11-2 | TGTGCCAGCAGCTTAGCGGCGGGGGGTGGAAACGAGCAGTACTTC | CASSLAAGGGNEQYF
NA | TRBJ2-2 | TRBD2 | TRBV7-7 | TGTGCCAGCAGCTTAGTTCCGGGAGGGGCCGGGGAGCTGTTTTTT | CASSLVPGGAGELFF
NA | TRBJ2-3 | NA | TRBV3-1 | TGTGCCAGCACAGATAGACATACGCAGTATTTT | CASTDRHTQYF
NA | TRBJ1-1 | NA | TRBV29-1 | TGCAGCGTTGGGACCCTTGAAGCTTTCTTT | CSVGTLEAFF
NA | TRBJ2-3 | TRBD2 | TRBV4-1 | TGCGCCAGCAGCCAAGAACTAGCGGGGCTCTTGAGTACGCAGTATTTT | CASSQELAGLLSTQYF
NA | TRBJ1-4 | NA | TRBV6-6 | TGTGCCAGCAGCAGGGGAAATGAAAAACTGTTTTTT | CASSRGNEKLFF
NA | TRBJ2-2 | TRBD1 | TRBV9 | TGTGCCAGCAGCCCTTACAGGGGAAATAAGGCCGGGGAGCTGTTTTTT | CASSPYRGNKAGELFF
NA | TRBJ2-1 | TRBD1 | TRBV13 | TGTGCCAGCAGCTACTCAGGGGGATCACAAGATGAGCAGTTCTTC | CASSYSGGSQDEQFF
NA | TRBJ2-1 | TRBD1 | TRBV2 | TGTGCCAGCAGTGACAGGCGGGACAGGACACTCTTC | CASSDRRDRTLF
NA | TRBJ2-7 | NA | TRBV9 | TGTGCCAGCAGCGTAGGTGAGGTTTTCTACGAGCAGTACTTC | CASSVGEVFYEQYF
NA | TRBJ1-2 | NA | TRBV25-1 | TGTGCCAGCAGTGACTCCCGCACAGGGTATGGCTACACCTTC | CASSDSRTGYGYTF
NA | TRBJ1-2 | NA | TRBV2 | TGTGCCAGCAGTGCGACGGCCACATATGGCTACACCTTC | CASSATATYGYTF
NA | TRBJ1-5 | TRBD1 | TRBV9 | TGTGCCAGCAGCGTAGACCAGGGGGGGGTGGATCAGCCCCAGCATTTT | CASSVDQGGVDQPQHF
NA | TRBJ1-6 | TRBD1 | TRBV2 | TGTGCCAGCAGAACCACAGGGGGTTTCGGTTCACCCCTCCACTTT | CASRTTGGFGSPLHF
NA | TRBJ1-4 | TRBD1 | TRBV20-1 | TGCAGTGCCCGGACAGGGGTACCTGAAAAACTGTTTTTT | CSARTGVPEKLFF
NA | TRBJ1-1 | TRBD1 | TRBV12-3/TRBV12-4 | TGTGCCAGTGCGCGACAGGGGAACACTGAAGCTTTCTTT | CASARQGNTEAFF
NA | TRBJ1-1 | NA | TRBV21-1 | TGTGCCAGCAGCAGGGGGACAGGCCGAGCTTTCTTT | CASSRGTGRAFF
NA | TRBJ2-3 | NA | TRBV29-1 | TGCAGCGTTACGACTGGAGGCACAGATACGCAGTATTTT | CSVTTGGTDTQYF
NA | TRBJ1-5 | NA | TRBV20-1 | TGCAGTGCGGGTACAGGGATCGATAGGCAGCCCCAGCATTTT | CSAGTGIDRQPQHF
NA | TRBJ2-3 | NA | TRBV29-1 | TGCAGCGTTAAAAGGGGAGGCACAGATACGCAGTATTTT | CSVKRGGTDTQYF
NA | TRBJ2-1 | NA | TRBV12-3/TRBV12-4 | TGTGCCACCGCCCTTCGGAACGGGCAGTTCTTC | CATALRNGQFF
once | TRBJ2-1 | NA | TRBV18 | TGTGCCAGCTCACCATTGACAGCTCCTGAGAATGAGCAGTTCTTC | CASSPLTAPENEQFF
NA | TRBJ1-1 | TRBD1 | TRBV29-1 | TGCAGGGGCGGACAGGGGGCGAGGGACACTGAAGCTTTCTTT | CRGGQGARDTEAFF
NA | TRBJ2-5 | NA | TRBV6-6 | TGTGCCAGCAGTTACCCCGGGGGTCTTGGGGAGACCCAGTACTTC | CASSYPGGLGETQYF
once | TRBJ2-7 | TRBD2 | TRBV4-3 | TGCGCCAGCAGCCAAGGCCCTAGCGGCTACGAGCAGTACTTC | CASSQGPSGYEQYF
NA | TRBJ1-1 | NA | TRBV20-1 | TGCAGTGCTACTTTTCAAGAAGCTTTCTTT | CSATFQEAFF
NA | TRBJ1-1 | NA | TRBV2 | TGTGCCAGCAGGGAACAGGGCCGGAGCACTGAAGCTTTCTTT | CASREQGRSTEAFF
NA | TRBJ1-6 | NA | TRBV12-3/TRBV12-4 | TGTGCCAGCAGAGGAAGGGACCTCTCACCCCTCCACTTT | CASRGRDLSPLHF
NA | TRBJ2-3 | TRBD2 | TRBV3-1 | TGTGCCAGCAGCCAAGGGCTAGCGGGGACAGATACGCAGTATTTT | CASSQGLAGTDTQYF
NA | TRBJ1-2 | NA | TRBV12-3/TRBV12-4 | TGTGCCAGCAGGCTGGCGGGTGGGGTAGGCTACACCTTC | CASRLAGGVGYTF
NA | TRBJ2-4 | TRBD2 | TRBV20-1 | TGCAGTGCTGGGACTAGCGGGGGGGCAGCCAAAAACATTCAGTACTTC | CSAGTSGGAAKNIQYF
NA | TRBJ2-4 | NA | TRBV14 | TGTGCCAGCAGCCACGGGACCTACCAAAACATTCAGTACTTC | CASSHGTYQNIQYF
NA | TRBJ2-6 | NA | TRBV12-3/TRBV12-4 | TGTGCCAGCAGTCCAGGGGTATCCGGGGCCAACGTCCTGACTTTC | CASSPGVSGANVLTF
NA | TRBJ2-7 | TRBD2 | TRBV20-1 | TGCAGTGCTGGACCTAGCGGGGATTACGAGCAGTACTTC | CSAGPSGDYEQYF
NA | TRBJ2-5 | NA | TRBV5-1 | TGCGCCAGCAGCTTGGGGCCGGGACCCCAAGAGACCCAGTACTTC | CASSLGPGPQETQYF
few | TRBJ1-2 | TRBD1 | TRBV14 | TGTGCCAGCAGCCCTGACAGGGTCTATGGCTACACCTTC | CASSPDRVYGYTF
NA | TRBJ1-5 | NA | TRBV15 | TGTGCCACCAGTTCGGGGCAGGGCAATCAGCCCCAGCATTTT | CATSSGQGNQPQHF
NA | TRBJ2-2 | TRBD1 | TRBV2 | TGTGCCAGCCGCGACAGGGTCCTGTCTGGGGAGCTGTTTTTT | CASRDRVLSGELFF
NA | TRBJ2-1 | NA | TRBV20-1 | TGCAGTGCCGGGACTGCGGGGCGAAATGAGCAGTTCTTC | CSAGTAGRNEQFF
NA | TRBJ1-1 | NA | TRBV29-1 | TGCAGCGTTGAAGGGCCAGGGCAGGGGAGATTGACTGAAGCTTTCTTT | CSVEGPGQGRLTEAFF
NA | TRBJ2-7 | NA | TRBV6-5 | TGTGCCAGCAGTTACTCTTTCGGTCTCTACGAGCAGTACTTC | CASSYSFGLYEQYF
NA | TRBJ2-3 | NA | TRBV7-9 | TGTGCCAGCAGCGCCTCACCCGGGAGTGCAGATACGCAGTATTTT | CASSASPGSADTQYF